A selection of T cell receptor beta chains follows, all from one sample in a study of patients and donors after allogeneic stem cell transplantation. TCRdb independently ran MiXCR on the RT-PCR reads; one entry per CDR3 protein. The profile shows about 960,000 distinct CDR3 sequences, roughly 17% of them singletons. The sample taken for sequencing was blood, either unsorted or a sorted T cell fraction (not recorded which). These receptors originate from a human donor who was either an allogeneic HSCT recipient or a stem cell or donor lymphocyte infusion donor (not recorded which). It is not recorded whose cells these are; they may come from a transplant donor. CDR3s leave out the opening cysteine and the closing phenylalanine or tryptophan. Fields, in order: D gene, J gene, V gene, CDR3 protein. A D gene is named only where the DNA matches it firmly.

TRBD1 | TRBJ2-7 | TRBV4-1 | ASSQVQRTGEGRY
- | TRBJ1-2 | TRBV5-1 | ASSLVAGSGDGYT
TRBD1 | TRBJ1-2 | TRBV12-3/TRBV12-4 | ASSPRQGHYGYT
- | TRBJ2-2 | TRBV12-3/TRBV12-4 | ASNVAGATGELF
- | TRBJ1-1 | TRBV6-1 | ASSEGGVYTEAF
TRBD2 | TRBJ2-7 | TRBV9 | ASSSTTGLAGVEQY
- | TRBJ2-7 | TRBV30 | AWRPADGEQY
- | TRBJ2-3 | TRBV12-3/TRBV12-4 | ASSFRAASTDTQY
- | TRBJ2-3 | TRBV5-1 | ASSFGDFGDTQY
- | TRBJ2-1 | TRBV2 | ASSPTPAGYNEQF
- | TRBJ1-1 | TRBV20-1 | SARGIGVNTEAF
- | TRBJ2-1 | TRBV15 | ATSSQGGHEQF
- | TRBJ2-1 | TRBV2 | ASSDGGWDLPHEQF
- | TRBJ2-3 | TRBV2 | ASSDGVGTQY